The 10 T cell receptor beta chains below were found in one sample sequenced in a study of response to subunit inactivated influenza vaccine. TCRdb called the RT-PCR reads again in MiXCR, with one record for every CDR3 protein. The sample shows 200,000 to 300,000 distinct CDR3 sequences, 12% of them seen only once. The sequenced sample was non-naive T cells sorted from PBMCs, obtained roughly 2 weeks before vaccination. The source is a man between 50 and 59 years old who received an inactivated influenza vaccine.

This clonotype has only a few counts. The CDR3 spells CASSPPGAGADTQYF. CDR3 coding DNA: TGTGCCAGCAGCCCTCCCGGGGCGGGAGCCGATACGCAGTATTTT. The rearrangement joins TRBV5-4 to TRBJ2-3; TRBD2 agrees at 7 bases. The length of the CDR3 is 15 residues. V was clipped by 4 bases and J by 6 bases; unmatched bases: 11. Germline V CDR1 and CDR2: SGHNT, YYREEE (reference sequence).

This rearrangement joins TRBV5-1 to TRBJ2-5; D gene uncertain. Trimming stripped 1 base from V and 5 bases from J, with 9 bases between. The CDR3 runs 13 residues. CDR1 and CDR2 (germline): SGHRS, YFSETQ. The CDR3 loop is CASSLNIDETQYF. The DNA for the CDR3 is TGCGCCAGCAGCTTGAACATAGACGAGACCCAGTACTTC.

DNA for the CDR3: TGTGCCAGCAACCCGGGGGCCGGGGAGACCCAGTACTTC. This encodes CASNPGAGETQYF. The rearrangement joins TRBV12-3 or TRBV12-4 to TRBJ2-5; D possibly uses TRBD1 or TRBD2 (6 bases each). V lost 7 bases and J lost 5, with 14 bases in between. This CDR3 has 13 amino acids.

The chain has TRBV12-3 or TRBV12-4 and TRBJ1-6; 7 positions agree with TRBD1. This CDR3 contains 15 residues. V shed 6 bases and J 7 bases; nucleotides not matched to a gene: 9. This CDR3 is CASSIGRGSNSPLHF. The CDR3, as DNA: TGTGCCAGCAGCATAGGCAGGGGGTCCAATTCACCCCTCCACTTT.

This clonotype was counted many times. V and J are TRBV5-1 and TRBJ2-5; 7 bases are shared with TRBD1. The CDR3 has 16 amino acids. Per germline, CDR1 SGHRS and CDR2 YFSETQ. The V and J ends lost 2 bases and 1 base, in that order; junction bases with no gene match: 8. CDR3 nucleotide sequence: TGCGCCAGCAGCTTAGTAACAGGGGCGCTCCAAGAGACCCAGTACTTC. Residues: CASSLVTGALQETQYF.

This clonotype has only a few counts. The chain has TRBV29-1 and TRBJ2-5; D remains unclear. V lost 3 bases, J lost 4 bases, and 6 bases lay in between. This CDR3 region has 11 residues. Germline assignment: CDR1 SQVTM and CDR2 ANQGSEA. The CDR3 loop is CSVEAGETQYF. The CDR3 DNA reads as TGCAGCGTTGAGGCAGGAGAGACCCAGTACTTC. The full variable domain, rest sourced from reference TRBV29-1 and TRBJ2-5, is SAVISQKPSRDICQRGTSLTIQCQVDSQVTMMFWYRQQPGQSLTLIATANQGSEATYESGFVIDKFPISRPNLTFSTLTVSNMSPEDSSIYLCSVEAGETQYFGPGTRLLVL.

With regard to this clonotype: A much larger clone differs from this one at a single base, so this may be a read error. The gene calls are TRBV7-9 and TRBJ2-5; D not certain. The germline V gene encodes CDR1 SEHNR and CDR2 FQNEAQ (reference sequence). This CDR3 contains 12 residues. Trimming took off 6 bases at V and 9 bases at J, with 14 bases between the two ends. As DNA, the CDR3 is TGTGCCAGCAGTGGTTACCAGGAGTCCCAGTACTTC. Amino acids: CASSGYQESQYF.

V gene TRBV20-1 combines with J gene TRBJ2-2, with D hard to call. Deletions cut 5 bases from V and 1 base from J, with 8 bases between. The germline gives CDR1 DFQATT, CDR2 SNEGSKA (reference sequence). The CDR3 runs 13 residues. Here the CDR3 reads CSARPRNTGELFF. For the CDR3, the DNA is TGCAGTGCTCGGCCGAGGAACACCGGGGAGCTGTTTTTT.

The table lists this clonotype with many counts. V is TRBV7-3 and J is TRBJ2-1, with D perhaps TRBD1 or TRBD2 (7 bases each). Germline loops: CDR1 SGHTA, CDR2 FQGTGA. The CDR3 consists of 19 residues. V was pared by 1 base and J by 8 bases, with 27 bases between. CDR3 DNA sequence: TGTGCCAGCAGCTTAAGAGGGGGCAAGCGGGACTACCCCGCGGATGAGCAGTTCTTC. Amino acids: CASSLRGGKRDYPADEQFF. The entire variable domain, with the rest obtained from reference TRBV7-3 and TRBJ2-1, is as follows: GAGVSQTPSNKVTEKGKYVELRCDPISGHTALYWYRQSLGQGPEFLIYFQGTGAADDSGLPNDRFFAVRPEGSVSTLKIQRTERGDSAVYLCASSLRGGKRDYPADEQFFGPGTRLTVL.

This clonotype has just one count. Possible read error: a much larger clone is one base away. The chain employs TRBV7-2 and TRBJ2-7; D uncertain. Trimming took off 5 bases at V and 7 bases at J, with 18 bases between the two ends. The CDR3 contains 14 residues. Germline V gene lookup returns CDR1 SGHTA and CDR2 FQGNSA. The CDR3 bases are TGTGCCAGCAGCCTAGGGATAGGGATGGGGGAGCAGTACTTC. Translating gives CASSLGIGMGEQYF.